These T cell receptor beta chains were read from a single sample in a study of blood T cell repertoires in COVID-19. Some clones are missing from TCRdb's copy, which holds only in-frame ones; the method was immunoSEQ multiplex PCR. The sample gives fewer than 350,000 clones, about nine tenths of which show up once; roughly 4.3% is in the top ten. Specimen: PBMCs or T cells enriched from blood (not recorded which). Receptors originate from a woman in her 30s with acute COVID-19. CDR3s include the opening cysteine and the closing phenylalanine or tryptophan. D genes are given only for firm matches. The size entry is marked missing in some rows and otherwise reads once, few, many or a size class.

TRBV24-1	.	.	TRBJ1-5	CATSHPGGDEGGQPQHF
TRBV4-1	.	.	TRBJ2-7	CASSQDPPSVLSSYEQYF
TRBV28	TRBD2	.	TRBJ2-3	CASSPGAGGSTDTQYF
TRBV14	TRBD1	.	TRBJ1-3	CASSQEGQFTDSGNTIYF
TRBV7-9	TRBD1	.	TRBJ1-4	CASSLRTGSTNEKLFF
TRBV30	TRBD2	.	TRBJ2-2	CALLLARSGELFF
TRBV19	.	.	TRBJ1-1	CASSAGQNTEAFF
TRBV7-9	TRBD1	.	TRBJ2-3	CASSSLHNRGITDTQYF
TRBV11-2	TRBD1	.	TRBJ1-3	CASSRTNNDRGALKPIYF
TRBV7-3	.	few	TRBJ1-1	CASSSQGTARTEAFF
TRBV6-5	.	.	TRBJ2-7	CASSYGPYEQYF
TRBV2	TRBD1	.	TRBJ1-1	CASSVGQGITEAFF
TRBV24-1	TRBD2	.	TRBJ2-7	CATSEAGEGYEQYF
TRBV9	TRBD2	.	TRBJ2-2	CASSVAEWLAGDFYTGELFF
TRBV27	TRBD1	.	TRBJ2-1	CASRGQGYNEQFF
TRBV25-1	TRBD1	.	TRBJ1-4	CASSEYSAGGFNEKLFF
TRBV7-2	.	.	TRBJ2-3	CASSPDYLRTDTQYF
TRBV13	.	.	TRBJ1-2	CASSSEQVPGYTF
TRBV19	TRBD2	.	TRBJ2-3	CASHSGRAPDTQYF
TRBV5-6	TRBD2	.	TRBJ2-3	CASSLGAGGGPDTQYF
TRBV7-3	TRBD1	.	TRBJ1-1	CASSRDRTNTEAFF
TRBV9	TRBD2	.	TRBJ2-1	CASSASGANNEQFF
TRBV5-1	TRBD2	.	TRBJ2-1	CASSLLAGGDEQFF
TRBV18	.	few	TRBJ1-5	CASSIQMDQPQHF
TRBV4-2	TRBD2	.	TRBJ2-2	CASSQDPVSSGVVGELFF
TRBV24-1	TRBD2	.	TRBJ2-5	CATSPLAGGGETQYF
TRBV7-9	.	.	TRBJ1-1	CASSLAMGQNTEAFF
TRBV12-3/TRBV12-4	.	.	TRBJ2-1	CASSPLNEQFF
TRBV14	.	.	TRBJ1-2	CASSHLPYGYTF
TRBV2	.	.	TRBJ2-2	CASSYRVTGELFF
TRBV19	TRBD2	.	TRBJ2-3	CASSIAAGGPTDTQYF
TRBV6-2/TRBV6-3	.	.	TRBJ2-1	CASSYFRDDEQFF
TRBV28	.	.	TRBJ2-1	CASSLFQGSYNEQFF
TRBV28	.	.	TRBJ2-1	CASSPPNSGYNEQFF
TRBV2	.	.	TRBJ1-2	CASSGPVQDGYTF
TRBV3-1/TRBV3-2	TRBD2	.	TRBJ2-1	CASSQETGTSGSNEQFF
TRBV6-5	.	.	TRBJ2-7	CASSYSNLWASYEQYF
TRBV7-3	TRBD2	.	TRBJ2-1	CASSFGSGVYNEQFF
TRBV6-5	.	.	TRBJ1-2	CASSSQGSTFNYGYTF
TRBV5-1	.	.	TRBJ2-2	CASSLDTGELFF
TRBV28	.	once	TRBJ1-1	CASSLWKGGTEAFF
TRBV6-1	TRBD1	.	TRBJ2-7	CASSEPGQGSYEQYF
TRBV5-8	.	.	TRBJ1-5	CASSLGGRGDQPQHF
TRBV7-6	.	.	TRBJ1-4	CASSPMREKLFF
TRBV25-1	.	few	TRBJ2-3	CASSVGVMGPKSTDTQYF